This T cell receptor beta chain was identified during a study of response to subunit inactivated influenza vaccine. The CDR3 is 14 residues long. The J segment lost 5 bases and the V segment lost 6 bases, leaving 10 bases of the junction unmatched. Germline V gives CDR1 KGHSH, CDR2 LQKENI. MiXCR was run by TCRdb on the RT-PCR reads, yielding one entry per CDR3 protein. This sample has about 540,000 distinct CDR3 sequences, with around a quarter found just once. This clonotype was detected only a few times. The same sample was also used in a study of T cells expressing NK-cell markers. From that study: UMIs were included in TCR beta cDNA generated by 5'RACE template switching. Sequencing of TCR beta repertoires drew on sorted CD3+CD56+NKG2C+, CD3+CD56+NKG2C- and CD3+CD56-NKG2C+ T cells. The CD3+CD56-NKG2C+ fraction of a handful of donors was also led by these clonotypes.

This receptor was identified in a man over 45 who received an inactivated influenza vaccine. The sequencing here drew on CD4+ T cells sorted from PBMCs, taken roughly 13 days after vaccination. This chain connects TRBV18 to TRBJ2-7, with 7 bases aligning to TRBD1. The CDR3 loop reads CASSPTGRIHEQYF. The DNA for the CDR3 is TGTGCCAGCTCGCCGACAGGGAGAATCCACGAGCAGTACTTC.